The next 12 T cell receptor beta chains were all read from a single sample in a study of blood T cells in healthy people across ages. Sample-barcoded 5' priming and a J-beta primer mix drove a second PCR of 7 to 11 cycles. In TCRdb, the 5' RACE reads were re-called with MiXCR into one record per CDR3 protein. The sample carries roughly 900,000 distinct CDR3 sequences, around 46% recorded once. Sequencing used blood. All receptors derive from a man between 25 and 39 years old in good health.

The chain is built from TRBV4-1 and TRBJ1-1; possible D gene TRBD1, 5 bases. Germline V CDR1 and CDR2: MGHRA, YSYEKL. This CDR3 contains 17 residues. Deletions cut 0 bases from V and 3 bases from J, with 17 bases between. The DNA for the CDR3 is TGCGCCAGCAGCCAAGATCTCCCGCGGGGGGTGGACACTGAAGCTTTCTTT. It codes for CASSQDLPRGVDTEAFF.

The chain has TRBV20-1 and TRBJ2-1, with D perhaps TRBD1 or TRBD2 (5 bases each). CDR3 length equals 14 residues. V gave up 1 base and J gave up 6 bases, with 13 bases separating them. The germline V gene has CDR1 DFQATT and CDR2 SNEGSKA (reference sequence). The CDR3 protein is CSARGLGTANEQFF. For the CDR3, the DNA is TGCAGTGCTAGAGGTCTCGGGACGGCCAATGAGCAGTTCTTC.

There are a few counts of this clonotype. This chain links TRBV6-5 with TRBJ2-2, with 10 bases identical to TRBD1. Germline loops: CDR1 MNHEY, CDR2 SVGAGI. This CDR3 has 16 residues. Trimming removed 7 bases from V and 5 bases from J; junction bases left unmatched: 10. The CDR3 nucleotides are TGTGCCAGCAAGAGACAGGGGGCGATCTTAACCGGGGAGCTGTTTTTT. This encodes CASKRQGAILTGELFF.

This rearrangement joins TRBV13 to TRBJ2-4; D may be TRBD1 (5 bases). The CDR3 has 13 residues. With 3 bases removed from V and 4 bases from J, the gap between germline ends came to 7 bases. Germline V CDR1 and CDR2: PRHDT, FYEKMQ (reference sequence). CDR3 nucleotides: TGTGCCAGCAGCTTCAAGGGGAAAAACATTCAGTACTTC. This translates into CASSFKGKNIQYF.

Comments on this clonotype: One end of the junction does not line up with germline, which may come from a read error. The chain uses TRBV28 and TRBJ2-4; D uncertain. The DNA matches TRBJ2-7 better at its end, which makes the J call doubtful. Germline V gene data show CDR1 as MDHEN and CDR2 as SYDVKM. The CDR3 totals 13 residues. The CDR3 DNA sequence: TGTACCAGCACCTCGGCCGCGTCCTACGAGCAGTACTTC. It is translated as CTSTSAASYEQYF.

This clonotype was observed a few times. The chain couples TRBV4-2 to TRBJ2-4; D may be TRBD1 (5 bases). The J call may be in error: the DNA end matches TRBJ2-7 better. CDR1 is LGHNA, CDR2 YNFKEQ, per germline. This CDR3 region has 14 residues. CDR3 sequence reads: CASSQEKGIHEQYF. CDR3 sequence (DNA): TGTGCCAGCAGCCAAGAGAAGGGGATCCACGAGCAGTACTTC.

The chain carries TRBV7-9 and TRBJ2-7; the match to TRBD1 covers 7 bases. This CDR3 has 16 residues. V was pared by 1 base and J by 2 bases, with 8 bases of the junction left unmatched. Germline CDR1 SEHNR, CDR2 FQNEAQ (reference sequence). CDR3 in amino acids: CASSLGRGTDAYEQYF. CDR3 nucleotide sequence: TGTGCCAGCAGCTTAGGCCGTGGGACAGATGCCTACGAGCAGTACTTC.

The gene calls are TRBV9 and TRBJ1-5; D is unclear. V was pared by 2 bases and J by 0 bases, with 24 bases between. Germline-derived CDR1 and CDR2 are SGDLS and YYNGEE. This CDR3 has 20 residues. In nucleotides, the CDR3 is TGTGCCAGCAGCGTCCCGGCCGGGCCCAGAGGAGGCTATAGCAATCAGCCCCAGCATTTT. It encodes CASSVPAGPRGGYSNQPQHF.

This rearrangement joins TRBV12-3 or TRBV12-4 to TRBJ2-1, with D unresolved. This CDR3 region has 15 residues. V lost 2 bases and J 0 bases, leaving 8 bases between the germline ends. The CDR3 here is CASSLPPASYNEQFF. CDR3 bases: TGTGCCAGCAGTTTACCGCCGGCCTCCTACAATGAGCAGTTCTTC.

The CDR3 sequence: CASSDLRGGPYEQYF. The CDR3 nucleotides are TGTGCCAGCAGTGACCTCCGCGGCGGACCCTACGAGCAGTACTTC. The J gene is TRBJ2-7, the V gene TRBV25-1; D remains unclear. From germline, CDR1 is MGHDK and CDR2 SYGVNS. The CDR3 spans 15 residues. The V and J ends lost 3 bases and 2 bases respectively, with 14 bases between them.

This chain links TRBV12-3 or TRBV12-4 with TRBJ2-5; no reliable D call. CDR3 length: 12 amino acids. V was shortened by 6 bases and J by 11 bases, with 16 bases between the two germline ends. CDR3 DNA: TGTGCCAGCAGCCCCCCCTACAATGAGCAGTACTTC. It yields the protein CASSPPYNEQYF.

CDR3 DNA: TGTGCCAGCAGCTCGGGACAGCAGGGCTCTGGAAACACCATATATTTT. Amino acid sequence: CASSSGQQGSGNTIYF. The J gene is TRBJ1-3, the V gene TRBV7-2; 7 bases match TRBD1. Germline values: CDR1 SGHTA, CDR2 FQGNSA. CDR3 size: 16 residues. Unmatched junction bases numbered 6, after V lost 4 bases and J lost 0 bases.